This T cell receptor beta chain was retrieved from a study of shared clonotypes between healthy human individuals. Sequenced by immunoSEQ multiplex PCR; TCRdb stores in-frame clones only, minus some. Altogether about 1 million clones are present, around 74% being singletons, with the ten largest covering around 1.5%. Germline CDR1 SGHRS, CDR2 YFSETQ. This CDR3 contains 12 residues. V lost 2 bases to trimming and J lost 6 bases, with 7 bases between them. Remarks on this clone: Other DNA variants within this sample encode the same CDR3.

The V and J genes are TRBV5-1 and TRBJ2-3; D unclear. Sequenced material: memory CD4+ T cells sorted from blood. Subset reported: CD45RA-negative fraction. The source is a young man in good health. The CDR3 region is CASSFPSDTQYF. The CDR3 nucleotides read TGCGCCAGCAGCTTCCCATCGGATACGCAGTATTTT. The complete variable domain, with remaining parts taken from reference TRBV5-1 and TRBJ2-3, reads KAGVTQTPRYLIKTRGQQVTLSCSPISGHRSVSWYQQTPGQGLQFLFEYFSETQRNKGNFPGRFSGRQFSNSRSEMNVSTLELGDSALYLCASSFPSDTQYFGPGTRLTVL.